The clone carrying this T cell receptor beta chain appeared a few times. Its specificity is unknown. The data derive from a study of cytomegalovirus exposure and HLA in healthy donors. Germline values: CDR1 LNHDA, CDR2 SQIVND (reference sequence). V was trimmed by 4 bases and J by 5 bases, leaving 6 bases between them. This CDR3 comprises 12 residues. Donors sampled were nominally healthy, though unrecorded immune exposures were likely. Researchers ran the PCR with 60 Vbeta and 13 Jbeta primers. Sequencing was performed with immunoSEQ multiplex PCR; in TCRdb, only in-frame clones are kept and a portion is missing. The data show around 150,000 clones, 60% to 70% seen once. General study findings and limits: Later on, an analysis tied 15,000 or so TCR beta sequences to HLA alleles at 0.05 false discovery rate. In a later analysis, donors in an Asian-associated ancestry cluster reportedly had fewer N-insertions in productive TCRs than the cohort mean.

The genes are TRBV19 and TRBJ2-4, with D possibly TRBD1 on 6 matching bases. The sequenced sample was PBMCs. The receptor comes from a woman in her sixties or seventies in good health and CMV-seropositive. The CDR3 is CASSTGENIQYF. The CDR3 nucleotides read TGTGCCAGTAGTACAGGGGAAAACATTCAGTACTTC. The full variable domain, completed using reference TRBV19 and TRBJ2-4, is DGGITQSPKYLFRKEGQNVTLSCEQNLNHDAMYWYRQDPGQGLRLIYYSQIVNDFQKGDIAEGYSVSREKKESFPLTVTSAQKNPTAFYLCASSTGENIQYFGAGTRLSVL.